Each of the 19 T cell receptor beta chains below was sequenced from the same sample in a study of blood T cell repertoires in COVID-19. Libraries were prepared by immunoSEQ multiplex PCR; TCRdb keeps only in-frame clonotypes and omits some of them. The sample lists tens of thousands of clones, approximately 80% occurring once. Source material: peripheral blood. These receptors were taken from a man older than 75 with acute or convalescent COVID-19.

Only a few counts were recorded for this clone. This chain uses TRBV3-1 (or the pseudogene TRBV3-2) with TRBJ1-2, with a tentative D call TRBD1 (5 bases). Looked up from germline, CDR1 is LGHDT and CDR2 is YNNKEL (reference sequence). The V gene lost 4 bases and the J gene lost 7 bases, with 10 bases spanning the gap. The CDR3 runs to 12 residues. CDR3 sequence reads: CASSPDSRGYTF. CDR3 DNA sequence: TGTGCCAGCAGCCCCGACAGCCGTGGCTACACCTTC.

This clone has more than one count but fewer than ten. The rearrangement uses TRBV30 and TRBJ1-3; D call uncertain. Trimming removed 8 bases from V and 0 bases from J, with 11 bases in between. This CDR3 spans 13 amino acids. Germline V gene data show CDR1 as GTSNPN and CDR2 as SVGIG (reference sequence). The DNA of the CDR3 is TGTGCCCGGGGAGGGAGCTCTGGAAACACCATATATTTT. Protein: CARGGSSGNTIYF.

The rearrangement uses TRBV19 and TRBJ2-7, with TRBD1 matching 7 bases. The germline CDR1 and CDR2 sequences are LNHDA and SQIVND (reference sequence). The CDR3 consists of 13 residues. V dropped 5 bases and J dropped 5; count of bases not matched to a gene: 6. The CDR3 reads CASSSQQGNEQYF. The CDR3 nucleotides are TGTGCCAGTAGTTCCCAACAGGGGAACGAGCAGTACTTC.

The chain links TRBV18 to TRBJ2-6; perhaps TRBD1 as D (5 bases). The V gene's germline CDR1 is KGHSH and CDR2 LQKENI. The CDR3 totals 15 residues. The V end was cut by 0 bases, the J end by 2 bases, with 5 bases between. CDR3: CASSPPTAGANVLTF. As DNA, the CDR3 is TGTGCCAGCTCACCACCGACAGCTGGGGCCAACGTCCTGACTTTC.

The rearrangement links TRBV5-8 to TRBJ1-1, with D possibly TRBD1 on 6 matching bases. The CDR3 runs 14 residues. V lost 5 bases and J 2 bases, leaving 13 bases between the germline ends. Germline assignment: CDR1 SGHTS and CDR2 YDEGEE. CDR3 amino acids: CASRLDRVNTEAFF. Written as DNA, the CDR3 is TGTGCCAGCAGACTGGACAGAGTCAACACTGAAGCTTTCTTT. Using reference TRBV5-8 and TRBJ1-1 for the parts outside the CDR3, the full variable domain is EAGVTQSPTHLIKTRGQQATLRCSPISGHTSVYWYQQALGLGLQFLLWYDEGEERNRGNFPPRFSGRQFPNYSSELNVNALELEDSALYLCASRLDRVNTEAFFGQGTRLTVV.

The V call is TRBV28, the J call TRBJ2-7; the match to TRBD1 covers 8 bases. Germline V gene sequence: CDR1 MDHEN, CDR2 SYDVKM. The CDR3 consists of 14 residues. V lost 4 bases, J lost 5 bases, and 7 bases stayed unmatched. The CDR3 spells CASSYRGSLDEQYF. The CDR3 coding sequence is TGTGCCAGCAGTTACAGGGGGTCTCTCGACGAGCAGTACTTC.

The rearrangement uses TRBV3-1 (or the pseudogene TRBV3-2) and TRBJ2-5, with D hard to call. Germline V gene lookup returns CDR1 LGHDT and CDR2 YNNKEL (reference sequence). The CDR3 has 12 amino acids. V was trimmed by 2 bases and J by 5 bases, leaving 6 bases between them. CDR3 in DNA: TGTGCCAGCAGCCAAACTTATGAGACCCAGTACTTC. This translates into CASSQTYETQYF.

This chain uses TRBV5-1 with TRBJ1-1; D possibly corresponds to TRBD1 (5 bases). Trimming stripped 0 bases from V and 1 base from J, with 10 bases between. CDR1 and CDR2 (germline): SGHRS, YFSETQ. The CDR3 is 15 residues long. CDR3 in amino acids: CASSLDYGGNTEAFF. The CDR3 DNA sequence: TGCGCCAGCAGCTTGGATTACGGGGGGAACACTGAAGCTTTCTTT.

This clone was detected a few times. The chain is built from TRBV5-1 and TRBJ2-1; D is possibly TRBD1 (5 bases). The CDR3 loop spans 15 amino acids. The germline V gene has CDR1 SGHRS and CDR2 YFSETQ. V was cut by 4 bases and J by 3 bases, with 14 bases left in between. The CDR3 spells CASSAETGYYNEQFF. The CDR3 DNA follows: TGCGCCAGCAGCGCAGAAACAGGATACTACAATGAGCAGTTCTTC.

V usage is TRBV7-9 and J usage is TRBJ2-7, with a weak D call TRBD1 (5 bases). V was shortened by 2 bases and J by 1 base, with 15 bases between the two germline ends. Per the germline V gene, CDR1 is SEHNR and CDR2 is FQNEAQ (reference sequence). This CDR3 is built from 16 residues. CDR3 in amino acids: CASSLYGQGKSYEQYF. CDR3 DNA sequence: TGTGCCAGCAGCTTATACGGGCAGGGAAAATCCTACGAGCAGTACTTC.

Here the CDR3 DNA reads TGTGCCAGCAGCTTAGGGAGGGGTGAGGCTTTCTTT. This translates into CASSLGRGEAFF. The chain is built from TRBV7-9 and TRBJ1-1; tentatively, D is TRBD1 (5 bases). Germline V CDR1 and CDR2: SEHNR, FQNEAQ (reference sequence). Trimming removed 1 base at V and 11 bases at J, with 11 bases between. The CDR3 is 12 amino acids. Filled out from reference TRBV7-9 and TRBJ1-1, the complete variable domain reads DTGVSQNPRHKITKRGQNVTFRCDPISEHNRLYWYRQTLGQGPEFLTYFQNEAQLEKSRLLSDRFSAERPKGSFSTLEIQRTEQGDSAMYLCASSLGRGEAFFGQGTRLTVV.

The V call is TRBV5-1, the J call TRBJ1-6, with D possibly TRBD1 on 5 matching bases. V was trimmed by 0 bases and J by 9 bases, leaving 13 bases between them. Germline V lookup: CDR1 SGHRS, CDR2 YFSETQ. The CDR3 extends over 15 amino acids. CDR3 DNA sequence: TGCGCCAGCAGCTTGGGGGGGGTTGGCTCTTCACCCCTCCACTTT. It is translated as CASSLGGVGSSPLHF. The whole variable domain, filled in from reference TRBV5-1 and TRBJ1-6, reads KAGVTQTPRYLIKTRGQQVTLSCSPISGHRSVSWYQQTPGQGLQFLFEYFSETQRNKGNFPGRFSGRQFSNSRSEMNVSTLELGDSALYLCASSLGGVGSSPLHFGNGTRLTVT.

This chain links TRBV7-3 with TRBJ2-1; unclear D gene. Germline values: CDR1 SGHTA, CDR2 FQGTGA. The V end was cut by 2 bases, the J end by 6 bases, with 23 bases between. The CDR3 is 18 amino acids. The CDR3 nucleotides are TGTGCCAGCAGCTTAGAGGTTAGCTCAACTCTATCAATCAATGAGCAGTTCTTC. This translates into CASSLEVSSTLSINEQFF.

The table lists this clone with a few counts. The chain links TRBV29-1 to TRBJ1-1, with unresolved D. The CDR3 runs 13 residues. Trimming removed 6 bases at V and 1 base at J, with 12 bases between. CDR1 and CDR2 (germline): SQVTM, ANQGSEA. In DNA form, the CDR3 reads TGCAGCGTACAAACGGGGAAGAACACTGAAGCTTTCTTT. As protein: CSVQTGKNTEAFF.

The chain uses TRBV4-2 and TRBJ1-1, with 8 bases fitting TRBD1. This CDR3 contains 14 residues. In germline, CDR1 is LGHNA, CDR2 YNFKEQ. Trimming took 4 bases from V and 4 from J; bases not matched to a gene: 5. CDR3 in amino acids: CASSPRDRPTEAFF. CDR3 coding DNA: TGTGCCAGCAGCCCTCGGGACAGGCCCACTGAAGCTTTCTTT.

V usage is TRBV7-2 and J usage is TRBJ2-5; a weak D match, TRBD2 (6 bases). The CDR3 contains 14 residues. CDR1 is SGHTA and CDR2 is FQGNSA in the germline V gene. The V end was cut by 4 bases, the J end by 7 bases, with 16 bases between. CDR3 amino acids: CASSSQRARGTQYF. The CDR3 DNA follows: TGTGCCAGCAGCTCCCAGCGGGCAAGGGGGACCCAGTACTTC. Drawing the rest from reference TRBV7-2 and TRBJ2-5, the complete variable domain is GAGVSQSPSNKVTEKGKDVELRCDPISGHTALYWYRQSLGQGLEFLIYFQGNSAPDKSGLPSDRFSAERTGGSVSTLTIQRTQQEDSAVYLCASSSQRARGTQYFGPGTRLLVL.

This clone has just one count. CDR3 amino acids: CASSYGQGGIYGYTF. DNA of the CDR3: TGTGCCAGCAGTTACGGACAGGGCGGGATCTATGGCTACACCTTC. V is TRBV6-5 and J is TRBJ1-2, with 8 positions matching TRBD1. The CDR3 covers 15 residues. In germline, CDR1 is MNHEY, CDR2 SVGAGI. V lost 2 bases and J lost 4; bases outside the gene matches: 6.

The V and J genes are TRBV7-2 and TRBJ1-1, with unresolved D. The V gene lost 5 bases and the J gene lost 7 bases, with 17 bases spanning the gap. CDR1 SGHTA and CDR2 FQGNSA come from the germline V gene. This CDR3 comprises 14 residues. The CDR3 DNA reads as TGTGCCAGCAGCCCAAGGAGGCGGGGAATTGAAGCTTTCTTT. It specifies CASSPRRRGIEAFF.

Notes on this clone: The junction differs from germline at one of its ends, possibly a read error. The chain uses TRBV5-6 and TRBJ1-2; 7 bases match TRBD1. This CDR3 has 14 residues. CDR1 is SGHDT, CDR2 YYEEEE, per germline. The CDR3: CASTLRDSFYGYTF. The CDR3 nucleotides are TGTGCCAGCACCTTGCGGGACAGCTTCTATGGCTACACCTTC.